Sequencing of this T cell receptor beta chain was carried out in a study of T cell responses to AZD1222 COVID-19 vaccine. Study as a whole: Researchers grouped second doses given at about 4 or about 12 weeks into one pool. Broader study findings: Only five or six AZD1222 recipients were seropositive at baseline. CD4 TCRs linked to vaccination spanned spike, dominating at 160-218 and 743-854.

Germline CDR1 reads DFQATT; CDR2 reads SNEGSKA (reference sequence). Trimming stripped 6 bases from V and 4 bases from J, with 6 bases between. The CDR3 sequence is 10 residues long. Generated by immunoSEQ multiplex PCR, the TCRdb table keeps only in-frame clones and is missing some. The profile shows about 150,000 clones, 91% of them singletons. Comment on this clone: Its antigen is unknown. In the same sample, other DNA sequences code for this CDR3.

The sequences come from peripheral blood, collected on day 0 of AZD1222 vaccination. V gene TRBV20-1 combines with J gene TRBJ2-5, with unresolved D. The receptor was isolated from an adult in good health. The CDR3, as DNA: TGCAGTGCGGGCTCAGAGACCCAGTACTTC. It encodes CSAGSETQYF.